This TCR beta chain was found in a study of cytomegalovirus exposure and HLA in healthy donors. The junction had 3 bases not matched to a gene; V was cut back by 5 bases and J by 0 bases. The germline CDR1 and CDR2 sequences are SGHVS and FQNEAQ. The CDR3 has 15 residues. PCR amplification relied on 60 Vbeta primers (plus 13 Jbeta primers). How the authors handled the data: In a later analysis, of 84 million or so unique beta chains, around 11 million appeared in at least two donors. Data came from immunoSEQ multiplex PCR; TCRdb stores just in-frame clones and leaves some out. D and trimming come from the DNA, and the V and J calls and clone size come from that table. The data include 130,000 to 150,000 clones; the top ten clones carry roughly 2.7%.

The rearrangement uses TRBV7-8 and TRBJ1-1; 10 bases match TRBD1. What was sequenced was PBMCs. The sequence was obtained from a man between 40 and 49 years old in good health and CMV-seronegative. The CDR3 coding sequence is TGTGCCAGCAGCCCGACAGGGGGCGTGAACACTGAAGCTTTCTTT. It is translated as CASSPTGGVNTEAFF.